This entry describes one T cell receptor (beta chain). One end of the junction fails to match germline, which may point to a read error. The CDR3 is made up of 14 amino acids. From germline, CDR1 is SGHNT and CDR2 YYREEE (reference sequence). Profiling relied on immunoSEQ multiplex PCR, and the TCRdb table lists in-frame clones only, not all of them. The data contain about 72,000 clones, under 95% of them singletons. The source of the sample is a study of T cell clones after liver transplantation. The sequence was obtained from a human donor who received a liver transplant. V is TRBV5-4 and J is TRBJ2-7, with TRBD1 matching 7 bases. This material consisted of CD4+ T cells from blood, taken before liver transplant. The CDR3 is CASSHDRYARDRHF. CDR3 sequence (DNA): TGTGCCAGCAGCCACGACCGGTACGCCCGGGACAGACACTTC.